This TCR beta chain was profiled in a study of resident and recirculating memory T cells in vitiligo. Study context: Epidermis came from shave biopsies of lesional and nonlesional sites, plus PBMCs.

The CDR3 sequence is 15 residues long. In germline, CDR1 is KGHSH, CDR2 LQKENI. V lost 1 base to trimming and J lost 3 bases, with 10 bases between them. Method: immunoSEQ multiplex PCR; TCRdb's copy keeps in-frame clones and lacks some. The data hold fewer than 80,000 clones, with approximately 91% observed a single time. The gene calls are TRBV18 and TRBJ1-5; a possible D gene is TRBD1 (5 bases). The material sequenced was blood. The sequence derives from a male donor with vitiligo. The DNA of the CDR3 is TGTGCCAGCTCACCACGGCAGGGCGACAATCAGCCCCAGCATTTT. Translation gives CASSPRQGDNQPQHF. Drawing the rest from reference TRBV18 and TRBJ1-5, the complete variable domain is NAGVMQNPRHLVRRRGQEARLRCSPMKGHSHVYWYRQLPEEGLKFMVYLQKENIIDESGMPKERFSAEFPKEGPSILRIQQVVRGDSAAYFCASSPRQGDNQPQHFGDGTRLSIL.